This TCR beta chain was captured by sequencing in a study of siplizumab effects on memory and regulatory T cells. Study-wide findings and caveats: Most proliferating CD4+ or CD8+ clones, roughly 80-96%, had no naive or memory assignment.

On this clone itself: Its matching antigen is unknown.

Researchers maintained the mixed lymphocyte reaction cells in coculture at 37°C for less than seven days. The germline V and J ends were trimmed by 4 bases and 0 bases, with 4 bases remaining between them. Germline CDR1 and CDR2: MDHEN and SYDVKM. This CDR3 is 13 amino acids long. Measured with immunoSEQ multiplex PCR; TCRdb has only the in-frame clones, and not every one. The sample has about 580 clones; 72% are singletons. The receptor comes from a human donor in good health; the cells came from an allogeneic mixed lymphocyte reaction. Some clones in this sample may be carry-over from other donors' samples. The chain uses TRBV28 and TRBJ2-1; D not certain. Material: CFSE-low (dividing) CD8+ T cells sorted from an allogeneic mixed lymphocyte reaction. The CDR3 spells CASSWYSYNEQFF. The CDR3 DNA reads TGTGCCAGCAGTTGGTACTCCTACAATGAGCAGTTCTTC. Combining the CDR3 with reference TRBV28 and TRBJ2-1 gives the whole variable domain DVKVTQSSRYLVKRTGEKVFLECVQDMDHENMFWYRQDPGLGLRLIYFSYDVKMKEKGDIPEGYSVSREKKERFSLILESASTNQTSMYLCASSWYSYNEQFFGPGTRLTVL.